The 5 T cell receptor beta chains listed next were all sequenced from one sample in a study of cytomegalovirus exposure and HLA in healthy donors (dated by TCRdb to between 2016 and 2019). Library creation used the immunoSEQ multiplex PCR assay. The multiplex PCR relied on a mix of 60 forward primers for TCR Vbeta segments and 13 reverse primers for TCR Jbeta segments. The immuneACCESS repertoire file appears here via TCRdb, limited to in-frame rearrangements. These files lack a portion of the clones; in checked studies, under half of the deficit traces to unresolved V genes, and the cause of the others is not known. This sample has 150,000 to 200,000 clones in its table, and nearly 70% of those were observed once. The top ten constitute over 9.5% of the sample. Sequenced input: PBMCs. These receptors came from a young man in good health and CMV-seropositive.

This chain uses TRBV2 with TRBJ2-3; 8 bases map to TRBD2. CDR1 is SNHLY and CDR2 is FYNNEI in the germline V gene. The CDR3 runs 14 residues. With V trimmed by 7 bases and J by 5 bases, 8 bases remained unmatched. CDR3 in DNA: TGTGCCAGCAAGGTCCCAGCGGGAGAAGATACGCAGTATTTT. It codes for CASKVPAGEDTQYF.

The chain joins TRBV12-5 to TRBJ1-1; 7 nucleotides match TRBD1. The CDR3 has 15 residues. Trimming removed 4 bases from V and 0 bases from J; junction bases left unmatched: 5. Germline CDR1 is LGHNT and CDR2 is FRNRAP. In nucleotides, the CDR3 is TGTGCTAGTGGTTCATCGGGACAGCTGAACACTGAAGCTTTCTTT. Its protein product is CASGSSGQLNTEAFF.

This rearrangement joins TRBV5-8 to TRBJ2-1, with TRBD2 matching over 8 bases. Trimming cost V 3 bases and J 4 bases; bases outside gene matches: 9. Germline V gives CDR1 SGHTS, CDR2 YDEGEE. The CDR3 loop spans 16 amino acids. Here the CDR3 DNA reads TGTGCCAGCAGCTCGGACAGCGGGAGTTTTTACAATGAGCAGTTCTTC. Protein product: CASSSDSGSFYNEQFF.

The chain couples TRBV5-1 to TRBJ1-3; 7 positions match TRBD1. V was pared by 4 bases and J by 0 bases, with 7 bases of the junction left unmatched. Per germline, CDR1 SGHRS and CDR2 YFSETQ. This CDR3 is built from 16 residues. The DNA for the CDR3 is TGCGCCAGCAGCGGAGGACAGGTATTCTCTGGAAACACCATATATTTT. Protein: CASSGGQVFSGNTIYF.

The CDR3 DNA is TGCGCCAGCAGCCAAGGGTCTAGCCGCGGGACAGGGTACGGGGAGCAGTACTTC. As protein: CASSQGSSRGTGYGEQYF. The chain couples TRBV4-1 to TRBJ2-7, with 9 nucleotides matching TRBD1. J gave up 7 bases and V 1 base, and 17 bases lay outside the gene matches. Germline V lookup: CDR1 MGHRA, CDR2 YSYEKL. The CDR3 runs 18 residues.